This T cell receptor beta chain was recovered during a study of T-cell reconstitution after alpha-beta-depleted transplantation in children. Study-wide results and limits: Newly produced T cells mostly accounted for T-cell counts and diversity one year post-transplant.

The CDR3 consists of 12 residues. The TCRbeta library incorporated unique molecular identifiers. TCRdb recomputed calls from the PCR reads with MiXCR, one row per CDR3 protein. The profile shows almost 500,000 distinct CDR3 sequences, 10% to 13% of them singletons. Note on this clonotype: What it binds is unknown. One junction end disagrees with the germline gene, perhaps due to a read error.

The TCR was taken from a child aged 2 to 10 with inherited bone marrow failure, due to receive a stem cell transplant. The chain joins TRBV12-3 or TRBV12-4 to TRBJ2-2; D is unresolved. The sequences come from PBMCs, collected before TCRalphabeta/CD19-depleted stem cell transplant. The chain's CDR3 is CASRLAGRELFF. CDR3 sequence (DNA): TGTGCCAGCAGATTAGCAGGCCGGGAGCTGTTTTTT.